The rows below give T cell receptor beta chains drawn from one sample of a study of beta chain features in type 1 diabetes. The table came from immunoSEQ multiplex PCR; TCRdb's copy has only in-frame clones and leaves some out. The repertoire includes 330,000 or so clones, around 15% of them detected once, and roughly 6.7% sits in the top ten. Input material: central memory CD4+ T cells from blood. The receptors here all came from a man aged 30 to 45 in good health. Each CDR3 is given with its conserved first and last residue. The order of the fields is V gene, clone size, D gene, J gene, CDR3 DNA, CDR3 protein. D genes are given only for firm matches. Rows give clone size only sometimes, using once, few, many, or a class for an expanded clone.

TRBV27	few	.	TRBJ2-7	TGTGCCAGCAGCGGGCGGGCTCTCTACGAGCAGTACTTC	CASSGRALYEQYF
TRBV6-5	many	.	TRBJ1-5	TGTGCCAGCAAATACACGGCGACGGGCAATCAGCCCCAGCATTTT	CASKYTATGNQPQHF
TRBV5-4	.	.	TRBJ2-7	TGTGCCAGCAGCTTGGATCCGGGGGCCTCCTACGAGCAGTACTTC	CASSLDPGASYEQYF
TRBV6-1	few	TRBD1	TRBJ2-2	TGTGCCAGCGTCGGACAGGTCGGAACCGGGGAGCTGTTTTTT	CASVGQVGTGELFF
TRBV29-1	many	TRBD1	TRBJ1-5	TGCAGCGTAGCCGGACAGGCTAGCAATCAGCCCCAGCATTTT	CSVAGQASNQPQHF
TRBV7-3	few	TRBD2	TRBJ2-3	TGTGCCAGCAGCTTGCTAGCGGCTAGCACAGATACGCAGTATTTT	CASSLLAASTDTQYF
TRBV7-2	.	TRBD1	TRBJ2-3	TGTGCCACCGACAGGGCTAGCACAGATACGCAGTATTTT	CATDRASTDTQYF
TRBV6-6	once	TRBD1	TRBJ1-6	TGCGCCAGCAGCTCGGACAGGGCCACCTATAATTCACCCCTCCACTTT	CASSSDRATYNSPLHF
TRBV30	few	.	TRBJ1-1	TGTGCCTGGAGGAGGGGGGAAAACACTGAAGCTTTCTTT	CAWRRGENTEAFF
TRBV10-3	.	TRBD2	TRBJ2-3	TGTGCCATCAGGCCCCGGGGGGGCCTTGAAGATACGCAGTATTTT	CAIRPRGGLEDTQYF
TRBV20-1	.	.	TRBJ2-1	TGCAGTGGGTTATTCTACAATGAGCAGTTCTTC	CSGLFYNEQFF
TRBV4-3	.	.	TRBJ2-7	TGCGCCAGCAGCCTAGGGGGAAGAGGCGAGCAGTACTTC	CASSLGGRGEQYF
TRBV7-2	few	TRBD2	TRBJ2-3	TGTGCCAGCAGCTTAGAGCCCCTAGCGGGGGTTCTCACAGATACGCAGTATTTT	CASSLEPLAGVLTDTQYF
TRBV10-3	many	.	TRBJ1-4	TGTGCCATCAGCAGGGTACCTAATGAAAAACTGTTTTTT	CAISRVPNEKLFF
TRBV5-1	few	.	TRBJ2-7	TGCGCCAGCAGCTTCACAAAGGTATCGGACGAGCAGTACTTC	CASSFTKVSDEQYF
TRBV12-5	.	.	TRBJ1-1	TGTGCTAGTGGTTTAAAGGGGAACACTGAAGCTTTCTTT	CASGLKGNTEAFF
TRBV30	few	.	TRBJ1-3	TGTGCCTGGAGAGGGGGTTCTGGAAACACCATATATTTT	CAWRGGSGNTIYF
TRBV11-2	few	.	TRBJ2-5	TGTGCCAGCAGCTTAGATGGTGGCCGCCTGAGAGGGACCCAGTACTTC	CASSLDGGRLRGTQYF
TRBV9	.	.	TRBJ2-2	TGTGCCAGCAGCGTATCCCCAACCGGGGAGCTGTTTTTT	CASSVSPTGELFF
TRBV7-9	.	.	TRBJ2-5	TGTGCCAGCAGCTTAGTGTCAGGACTTCAAGAGACCCAGTACTTC	CASSLVSGLQETQYF
TRBV7-3	.	TRBD2	TRBJ2-2	TGTGCCAGCAGCTTAGAAGGGACTAGCGGGAGAGGGGAACTGTTTTTT	CASSLEGTSGRGELFF
TRBV4-3	.	.	TRBJ1-5	TGCGCCAGCAGCCAAGATACTCGGGGGAGCCCCCAGCATTTT	CASSQDTRGSPQHF
TRBV7-8	.	TRBD2	TRBJ2-6	TGTGCCAGCAGTGATAGCGGGGGCGGTGGGGCCAACGTCCTGACTTTC	CASSDSGGGGANVLTF
TRBV6-5	.	TRBD2	TRBJ2-3	TGTGCCAGCAGCTACGTTCGGGGGGGGAGCACAGATACGCAGTATTTT	CASSYVRGGSTDTQYF
TRBV29-1	few	TRBD1	TRBJ2-2	TGCAGCGTTATCACAGGGGGTAACACCGGGGAGCTGTTTTTT	CSVITGGNTGELFF
TRBV7-2	.	TRBD2	TRBJ2-1	TGTGCCAGCAGCTTAGCTAGCGGGGCCTACAATGAGCAGTTCTTC	CASSLASGAYNEQFF
TRBV4-3	.	TRBD1	TRBJ1-6	TGCGCCAGCAGCCAGGTGACAGGGGATGGGAATTCACCCCTCCACTTT	CASSQVTGDGNSPLHF
TRBV7-4	once	.	TRBJ1-4	TGTGCCAGCAGCTGTGGCACCCTGAATGAAAAACTGTTTTTT	CASSCGTLNEKLFF
TRBV6-5	.	TRBD2	TRBJ2-5	TGTGCCAGCAGTTACTCTAGCGGGAGGGTCGAGACCCAGTACTTC	CASSYSSGRVETQYF
TRBV4-1	few	TRBD2	TRBJ2-1	TGCGCCAGCAGCCCTGTCCTAGCGGGAGGCCCCTACAATGAGCAGTTCTTC	CASSPVLAGGPYNEQFF
TRBV7-9	.	.	TRBJ2-3	TGTGCCAGCAGTCATAAGATTACAGATACGCAGTATTTT	CASSHKITDTQYF
TRBV9	few	.	TRBJ1-2	TGTGCCAGCAGCCTCCGACAGGATACCTATGGCTACACCTTC	CASSLRQDTYGYTF
TRBV7-9	few	TRBD2	TRBJ2-1	TGTGCCAGCAGCCAGAGCATAGCGGGAGGGGAGTTCTTC	CASSQSIAGGEFF
TRBV5-1	.	TRBD2	TRBJ2-3	TGCGCCAGCAGCTCCGAGCGGGGAACCTACACAGATACGCAGTATTTT	CASSSERGTYTDTQYF
TRBV20-1	.	.	TRBJ2-5	TGCAGTGCTCGGACGGTAGAGACCCAGTACTTC	CSARTVETQYF
TRBV2	.	TRBD2	TRBJ2-5	TGTGCCAGCAGTGGGGGACTAGCGGGAAAAGAGACCCAGTACTTC	CASSGGLAGKETQYF
TRBV10-3	many	TRBD2	TRBJ2-7	TGTGCCATCAGTGCCACTAGCGGATACTACGAGCAGTACTTC	CAISATSGYYEQYF
TRBV9	.	.	TRBJ1-3	TGTGCCAGCAGCGTAGGGGGCCGGAACTCTGGAAACACCATATATTTT	CASSVGGRNSGNTIYF
TRBV7-9	.	.	TRBJ1-6	TGTGCCAGCAGCTACGGACCAGGGTCACCCCTCCACTTT	CASSYGPGSPLHF
TRBV4-3	.	TRBD1	TRBJ1-2	TGCGCCAGCAGCGGTCGACAGGGTGGCTACACCTTC	CASSGRQGGYTF
TRBV7-8	many	TRBD1	TRBJ1-3	TGTGCCAGCAGCCTAACTTCCGGGACAGGGACTCGGACTTCTGGAAACACCATATATTTT	CASSLTSGTGTRTSGNTIYF